This entry lists 22 T cell receptor beta chains sequenced from one sample in a study of T-cell memory formation after mild COVID-19. A single record per CDR3 protein comes from TCRdb applying MiXCR to the 5' RACE reads. The profile covers 500,000 to 600,000 distinct CDR3 sequences, with about a sixth appearing a single time and 12% taken by the ten largest. Source material: PBMCs or a T cell subset sorted from them (not recorded which). The receptors here all came from an adult woman who had mild COVID-19 (a few samples of this study predate the infection). Cell type and time point are not known.

V is TRBV15 and J is TRBJ2-3; tentatively, D is TRBD2 (6 bases). This CDR3 spans 12 amino acids. Germline CDR1 and CDR2: LNHNV and YYDKDF (reference sequence). Trimming shortened V by 8 bases and J by 5 bases, and 11 bases separated the two germline ends. CDR3 residues: CATGGMGDTQYF. Written as DNA, the CDR3 is TGTGCCACCGGGGGGATGGGAGATACGCAGTATTTT.

This clonotype was seen more than once but under ten times. The gene calls are TRBV24-1 and TRBJ2-3; D uncertain. The V end lost 9 bases, the J end lost 2 bases, and 8 bases lay between the germline ends. This CDR3 contains 12 residues. In germline, CDR1 is KGHDR, CDR2 SFDVKD. This chain's CDR3 is CATAKTTDTQYF. In nucleotides, the CDR3 is TGTGCCACCGCGAAGACCACAGATACGCAGTATTTT.

This clonotype was detected only a few times. The V and J genes are TRBV7-6 and TRBJ1-3, with D uncertain. Germline-derived CDR1 and CDR2 are SGHVS and FNYEAQ. This CDR3 has 14 amino acids. V lost 5 bases and J lost 0, with 8 bases in between. CDR3 bases: TGTGCCAGCAGCGTAGACGTCTCTGGAAACACCATATATTTT. As protein: CASSVDVSGNTIYF.

This clonotype showed up just a few times. V usage is TRBV12-3 or TRBV12-4 and J usage is TRBJ2-1; 11 nucleotides agree with TRBD2. The CDR3 consists of 16 residues. V shed 3 bases, J shed 4 bases, and the junction held 5 bases outside the gene matches. The CDR3 here is CASSFVGTSGYNEQFF. In nucleotides, the CDR3 is TGTGCCAGCAGTTTCGTGGGGACTAGCGGTTACAATGAGCAGTTCTTC.

The chain couples TRBV4-3 to TRBJ2-2; tentatively, D is TRBD1 (6 bases). Germline V gene lookup returns CDR1 LGHNA and CDR2 YSLEER. The CDR3 extends over 14 amino acids. V was cut by 2 bases and J by 6 bases, with 10 bases left in between. The CDR3 here is CASSQSTGPGELFF. In DNA form, the CDR3 reads TGCGCCAGCAGCCAAAGTACAGGGCCCGGGGAGCTGTTTTTT.

This clonotype was seen a handful of times. The chain uses TRBV20-1 and TRBJ2-6; D is ambiguous. Trimming shortened V by 4 bases and J by 0 bases, and 10 bases separated the two germline ends. CDR1 is DFQATT and CDR2 is SNEGSKA in the germline V gene (reference sequence). This CDR3 is 15 amino acids long. The CDR3 here is CSAKTKDSGANVLTF. CDR3 sequence (DNA): TGCAGTGCTAAGACGAAGGACTCTGGGGCCAACGTCCTGACTTTC.

The chain uses TRBV12-3 or TRBV12-4 and TRBJ1-2; D gene unclear. The CDR3 is 14 amino acids. Trimming removed 4 bases from V and 3 bases from J, with 12 bases in between. The CDR3 DNA follows: TGTGCCAGCAGTTCTTACCGGGCTTACTATGGCTACACCTTC. Amino acid sequence: CASSSYRAYYGYTF.

The J gene is TRBJ2-5, the V gene TRBV9; tentative D call: TRBD1 (5 bases). The V gene lost 4 bases and the J gene lost 1 base, with 14 bases spanning the gap. The germline gives CDR1 SGDLS, CDR2 YYNGEE. CDR3 size: 15 residues. The DNA for the CDR3 is TGTGCCAGCAGCATTCATCAAAGGGGCCAAGAGACCCAGTACTTC. Translating gives CASSIHQRGQETQYF. The full variable domain, with the rest looked up from reference TRBV9 and TRBJ2-5, is DSGVTQTPKHLITATGQRVTLRCSPRSGDLSVYWYQQSLDQGLQFLIQYYNGEERAKGNILERFSAQQFPDLHSELNLSSLELGDSALYFCASSIHQRGQETQYFGPGTRLLVL.

The gene calls are TRBV5-4 and TRBJ2-7; 9 bases fit TRBD1. V trimming: 3 bases; J trimming: 3 bases; junction bases outside the gene matches: 4. This CDR3 spans 14 amino acids. Germline assignment: CDR1 SGHNT and CDR2 YYREEE (reference sequence). As DNA, the CDR3 is TGTGCCAGCAGCTACGGGACAGGGCTCTACGAGCAGTACTTC. Its protein is CASSYGTGLYEQYF.

V and J are TRBV9 and TRBJ2-7; 7 bases map to TRBD2. Trimming removed 0 bases from V and 7 bases from J; junction bases left unmatched: 7. Germline loops: CDR1 SGDLS, CDR2 YYNGEE. The CDR3 extends over 14 amino acids. The CDR3 nucleotides read TGTGCCAGCAGCGTAGGCAGAGCGGGAATGGAGCAGTACTTC. It is translated as CASSVGRAGMEQYF. Complete variable domain (other parts from reference TRBV9 and TRBJ2-7): DSGVTQTPKHLITATGQRVTLRCSPRSGDLSVYWYQQSLDQGLQFLIQYYNGEERAKGNILERFSAQQFPDLHSELNLSSLELGDSALYFCASSVGRAGMEQYFGPGTRLTVT.

This clonotype has just a few counts. The genes are TRBV5-6 and TRBJ1-5; D call uncertain. The CDR3 has 14 amino acids. Germline-derived CDR1 and CDR2 are SGHDT and YYEEEE. Trimming took 2 bases from V and 1 from J, leaving 7 bases between them. The CDR3 region is CASSFRSSNQPQHF. The CDR3 DNA is TGTGCCAGCAGCTTTAGGTCAAGCAATCAGCCCCAGCATTTT.

V gene TRBV7-2 combines with J gene TRBJ1-2, with 7 positions matching TRBD1. V trimming: 7 bases; J trimming: 4 bases; junction bases outside the gene matches: 12. CDR1 SGHTA and CDR2 FQGNSA come from the germline V gene. CDR3 size: 15 residues. DNA of the CDR3: TGTGCCAGCACATCCGACCCCGGGACAGCCTATGGCTACACCTTC. The encoded protein is CASTSDPGTAYGYTF.

V gene TRBV10-3 combines with J gene TRBJ1-5; perhaps TRBD1 as D (6 bases). Germline V gene sequence: CDR1 ENHRY, CDR2 SYGVKD. The CDR3 runs 13 residues. Deletions cut 11 bases from V and 3 bases from J, with 14 bases between. The CDR3 sequence: CAVTGTPNQPQHF. In DNA form, the CDR3 reads TGTGCCGTCACAGGGACCCCCAATCAGCCCCAGCATTTT.

The rearrangement uses TRBV4-3 and TRBJ2-1; 9 bases match TRBD1. CDR1 and CDR2 (germline): LGHNA, YSLEER. CDR3 length: 14 amino acids. V lost 5 bases to trimming and J lost 9 bases; unmatched junction nucleotides: 8. The CDR3 sequence: CASSIGTGSGEQFF. The CDR3 coding sequence is TGCGCCAGCAGCATCGGGACAGGGAGTGGTGAGCAGTTCTTC.

This clonotype was seen ten or more times. The chain joins TRBV5-1 to TRBJ2-1; 12 positions match TRBD2. This CDR3 region has 17 residues. V lost 2 bases and J lost 7; bases outside the gene matches: 10. Germline CDR1 SGHRS, CDR2 YFSETQ. CDR3: CASSLSPLAGGYNEQFF. CDR3 nucleotide sequence: TGCGCCAGCAGCTTATCTCCCCTAGCGGGAGGGTATAATGAGCAGTTCTTC.

This clonotype was seen only a few times. The chain joins TRBV20-1 to TRBJ2-1, with TRBD2 matching over 14 bases. There are 15 residues in the CDR3. Germline loops: CDR1 DFQATT, CDR2 SNEGSKA (reference sequence). Trimming cost V 6 bases and J 8 bases; bases outside gene matches: 9. The CDR3: CSALRLAGGPHEQFF. DNA of the CDR3: TGCAGTGCACTCCGACTAGCGGGAGGGCCCCATGAGCAGTTCTTC.

This chain connects TRBV6-2 or TRBV6-3 to TRBJ2-7; D is unresolved. The CDR3 sequence is 14 residues long. Trimming shortened V by 0 bases and J by 6 bases, and 12 bases separated the two germline ends. The germline CDR1 and CDR2 sequences are MNHEY and SVGEGT. In DNA form, the CDR3 reads TGTGCCAGCAGTTACTCGGGCAGGCTCTCCGAGCAGTACTTC. It translates to CASSYSGRLSEQYF.

The V gene is TRBV5-4, the J gene TRBJ2-3; 7 positions agree with TRBD1. Unmatched junction bases numbered 7, after V lost 4 bases and J lost 2 bases. The CDR3 is made up of 15 amino acids. CDR1 and CDR2 from the germline V gene are SGHNT and YYREEE (reference sequence). DNA of the CDR3: TGTGCCAGCAGCCCTGGGGACAGTTTCACAGATACGCAGTATTTT. As protein: CASSPGDSFTDTQYF.

This clonotype was seen only a few times. The V and J genes are TRBV5-6 and TRBJ1-5; 10 nucleotides align to TRBD1. Germline lookup yields CDR1 SGHDT and CDR2 YYEEEE. Trimming at V came to 0 bases and at J to 6 bases, leaving 6 bases not matched to a gene. CDR3 length: 16 residues. The DNA for the CDR3 is TGTGCCAGCAGCTTGGCTGGACAGGGGGTAGGTCAGCCCCAGCATTTT. The encoded protein is CASSLAGQGVGQPQHF.

The chain uses TRBV5-1 and TRBJ1-1; D is perhaps TRBD1 (5 bases). V was cut by 3 bases and J by 5 bases, with 14 bases left in between. The germline V gene encodes CDR1 SGHRS and CDR2 YFSETQ. The CDR3 runs 14 residues. CDR3 residues: CASSSGRVGTEAFF. CDR3 bases: TGCGCCAGCAGCTCTGGCAGGGTAGGAACTGAAGCTTTCTTT.

The chain couples TRBV5-5 to TRBJ2-2, with TRBD1 matching over 7 bases. Looked up from germline, CDR1 is SGHKS and CDR2 is YYEKEE (reference sequence). The junction had 8 bases not matched to a gene; V was cut back by 1 base and J by 2 bases. The CDR3 consists of 17 residues. The CDR3 here is CASSLPGRDRNTGELFF. The CDR3 DNA sequence: TGTGCCAGCAGCTTGCCGGGCCGGGACAGAAACACCGGGGAGCTGTTTTTT.

This clonotype was counted a few times. The chain recombines TRBV7-9 with TRBJ2-6; tentatively, D is TRBD1 (6 bases). The germline V gene encodes CDR1 SEHNR and CDR2 FQNEAQ (reference sequence). The CDR3 is 16 residues long. With 5 bases removed from V and 2 bases from J, the gap between germline ends came to 13 bases. This CDR3 is CASSPLRQAGANVLTF. The DNA for the CDR3 is TGTGCCAGCAGCCCCCTTCGACAGGCTGGGGCCAACGTCCTGACTTTC.